A single sample is the source of the 11 T cell receptor beta chains below, sequenced in a study of cytomegalovirus exposure and HLA in healthy donors. With 60 Vbeta and 13 Jbeta primers, the PCR was carried out. Method: immunoSEQ multiplex PCR; TCRdb's copy keeps in-frame clones and lacks some. The repertoire has about 120,000 clones, 75% to 90% of them found once; the top ten carry around 2.2%. Sample: PBMCs. The receptor set was obtained from a man aged 30 to 39 in good health and CMV-seronegative.

CDR3 DNA sequence: TGTGCCAGCAGGAGGGAGGGGAATCAGCCCCAGCATTTT. Amino acid sequence: CASRREGNQPQHF. The genes are TRBV2 and TRBJ1-5, with D possibly matching TRBD1 (5 bases). Germline lookup yields CDR1 SNHLY and CDR2 FYNNEI. V dropped 6 bases and J dropped 4 bases, with 10 bases sitting between them. The CDR3 totals 13 residues.

This clone was observed once. The V and J genes are TRBV6-5 and TRBJ2-5, with 15 nucleotides matching TRBD2. Germline lookup yields CDR1 MNHEY and CDR2 SVGAGI. Trimming at V came to 4 bases and at J to 5 bases, leaving 5 bases not matched to a gene. CDR3 length: 16 amino acids. The CDR3 loop reads CASSFGLAGGLETQYF. The CDR3 DNA follows: TGTGCCAGCAGTTTCGGACTAGCGGGGGGGCTGGAGACCCAGTACTTC.

The genes are TRBV5-5 and TRBJ1-1, with unresolved D. The CDR3 loop spans 13 amino acids. The germline V gene encodes CDR1 SGHKS and CDR2 YYEKEE (reference sequence). V lost 2 bases, J lost 6 bases, and 11 bases lay in between. CDR3 residues: CASSLNGYAEAFF. As DNA, the CDR3 is TGTGCCAGCAGCTTAAACGGGTACGCTGAAGCTTTCTTT.

This clone was seen a handful of times. The chain joins TRBV9 to TRBJ2-4; 10 bases are shared with TRBD2. CDR1 and CDR2 (germline): SGDLS, YYNGEE. The CDR3 consists of 20 residues. J gave up 0 bases and V 3 bases, and 15 bases lay outside the gene matches. The CDR3 DNA reads as TGTGCCAGCAGCGAAGGGGCTAGCGGGGGTCATCAAAAAGCCAAAAACATTCAGTACTTC. The encoded protein is CASSEGASGGHQKAKNIQYF. The entire variable domain, with the rest obtained from reference TRBV9 and TRBJ2-4, is as follows: DSGVTQTPKHLITATGQRVTLRCSPRSGDLSVYWYQQSLDQGLQFLIQYYNGEERAKGNILERFSAQQFPDLHSELNLSSLELGDSALYFCASSEGASGGHQKAKNIQYFGAGTRLSVL.

The genes are TRBV4-1 and TRBJ2-1; D possibly corresponds to TRBD2 (5 bases). The CDR3 has 13 amino acids. Trimming took 2 bases from V and 7 from J, leaving 9 bases between them. Germline CDR1 and CDR2: MGHRA and YSYEKL. CDR3 nucleotides: TGCGCCAGCAGCCAATATCTAGCTAATGAGCAGTTCTTC. Its translation: CASSQYLANEQFF.

The rearrangement joins TRBV29-1 to TRBJ2-4; TRBD1 is a possible D gene (6 bases). From germline, CDR1 is SQVTM and CDR2 ANQGSEA. This CDR3 region has 15 residues. V was pared by 0 bases and J by 3 bases, with 12 bases between. CDR3 region: CSVEDPGGIKNIQYF. The CDR3 DNA follows: TGCAGCGTTGAAGATCCTGGGGGCATCAAAAACATTCAGTACTTC.

Of note for this clone: Other nucleotide sequences from this sample produce the same CDR3. The chain combines TRBV5-6 with TRBJ2-5, with 11 nucleotides matching TRBD2. Germline assignment: CDR1 SGHDT and CDR2 YYEEEE. The CDR3 is 15 residues long. After removal of 2 bases from V and 4 bases from J, the junction contained 4 bases not matched to a gene. CDR3 sequence reads: CASSLRLAGRETQYF. For the CDR3, the DNA is TGTGCCAGCAGCTTACGACTAGCGGGGCGAGAGACCCAGTACTTC. Filled out from reference TRBV5-6 and TRBJ2-5, the complete variable domain reads DAGVTQSPTHLIKTRGQQVTLRCSPKSGHDTVSWYQQALGQGPQFIFQYYEEEERQRGNFPDRFSGHQFPNYSSELNVNALLLGDSALYLCASSLRLAGRETQYFGPGTRLLVL.

This sequence joins TRBV11-2 and TRBJ1-2; no reliable D call. Germline-derived CDR1 and CDR2 are SGHAT and FQNNGV. The CDR3 is 14 amino acids. Trimming cost V 1 base and J 2 bases, with 8 bases left between them. The CDR3 spells CASSLGSVNYGYTF. In DNA form, the CDR3 reads TGTGCCAGCAGCTTAGGATCAGTCAACTATGGCTACACCTTC.

There are a few counts of this clone. This chain connects TRBV20-1 to TRBJ1-1, with D hard to call. Germline V gene sequence: CDR1 DFQATT, CDR2 SNEGSKA (reference sequence). The length of the CDR3 is 11 residues. The CDR3 DNA sequence: TGCAGGGCGAGCGGGAACACTGAAGCTTTCTTT. This translates into CRASGNTEAFF.

The chain has TRBV6-6 and TRBJ2-5, with TRBD2 matching over 12 bases. The end of the DNA is better explained by TRBJ2-7, so the J call may be wrong. Germline V gene lookup returns CDR1 MNHNY and CDR2 SVGAGI (reference sequence). The CDR3 length is 15 residues. The CDR3 DNA is TGTGCCAGCAGTAACCCGGGACTAGCGGGCTACGAGCAGTACTTC. Its protein is CASSNPGLAGYEQYF.

Regarding this clone: Relative to the germline gene, one junction end is altered; a read error may explain this. The rearrangement uses TRBV2 and TRBJ2-6; 7 nucleotides align to TRBD1. In germline, CDR1 is SNHLY, CDR2 FYNNEI. The CDR3 sequence is 17 residues long. In nucleotides, the CDR3 is TGTGCCAGCAGTGTGTGGACAGGATACTCTGGGGCCAACGGCCTGACTTTC. Translation: CASSVWTGYSGANGLTF.